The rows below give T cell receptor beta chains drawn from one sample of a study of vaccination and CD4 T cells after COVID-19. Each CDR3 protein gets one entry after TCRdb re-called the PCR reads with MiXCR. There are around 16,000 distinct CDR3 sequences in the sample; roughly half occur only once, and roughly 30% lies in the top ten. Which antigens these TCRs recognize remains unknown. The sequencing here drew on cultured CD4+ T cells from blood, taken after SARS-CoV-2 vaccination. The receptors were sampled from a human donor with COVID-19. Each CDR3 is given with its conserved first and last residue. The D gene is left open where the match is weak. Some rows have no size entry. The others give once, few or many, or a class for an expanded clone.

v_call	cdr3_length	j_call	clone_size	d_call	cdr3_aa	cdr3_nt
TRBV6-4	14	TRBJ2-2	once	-	CASRGLPNTGELFF	TGTGCCAGCAGAGGACTTCCGAACACCGGGGAGCTGTTTTTT
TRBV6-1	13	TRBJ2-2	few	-	CASSPTGPGELFF	TGTGCCAGCAGTCCCACAGGGCCCGGGGAGCTGTTTTTT
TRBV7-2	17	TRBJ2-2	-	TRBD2	CASRRTSGGGTTGELFF	TGTGCCAGCAGACGGACTAGCGGGGGGGGAACCACCGGGGAGCTGTTTTTT
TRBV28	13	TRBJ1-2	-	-	CASNPDQLYGYTF	TGTGCCAGCAACCCGGACCAACTCTATGGCTACACCTTC
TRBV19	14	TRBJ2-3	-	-	CASTEVTRSDTQYF	TGTGCCAGTACCGAGGTTACAAGGTCAGATACGCAGTATTTT
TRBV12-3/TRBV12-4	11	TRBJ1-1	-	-	CASSTSVEAFF	TGTGCCAGTTCAACAAGCGTTGAAGCTTTCTTT
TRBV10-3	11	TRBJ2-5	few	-	CAISEMETQYF	TGTGCCATCAGTGAAATGGAGACCCAGTACTTC
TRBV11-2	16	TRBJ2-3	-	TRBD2	CASSLVSSGEADTQYF	TGTGCCAGCAGCTTAGTCTCTAGCGGGGAGGCAGATACGCAGTATTTT
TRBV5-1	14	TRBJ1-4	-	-	CASASGGDLEKLFF	TGCGCCAGCGCCTCGGGGGGGGACCTTGAAAAACTGTTTTTT
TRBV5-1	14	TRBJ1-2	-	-	CASSLGQPLYGYTF	TGCGCCAGCAGCTTGGGACAGCCCCTCTATGGCTACACCTTC